Shown below are 15 T cell receptor beta chains from a single sample sequenced in a study of shared clonotypes between healthy human individuals. Generated by immunoSEQ multiplex PCR, the TCRdb table keeps only in-frame clones and is missing some. This table holds some 2,500,000 clones, approximately 90% found once. The sequencing input was naive CD4+ T cells from PBMCs. Regarding subset: CD45RA+ positively selected. The source of these receptors is a man younger than 30 in good health. Some clones in this sample may be carry-over from other donors' samples.

V gene TRBV7-9 combines with J gene TRBJ2-5, with D tentatively TRBD1 (8 bases). The CDR3 sequence is 16 residues long. Between the trimmed V and J ends, which lost 4 bases and 4 bases, there was a span of 19 bases. Looked up from germline, CDR1 is SEHNR and CDR2 is FQNEAQ (reference sequence). The CDR3 nucleotides are TGTGCCAGCAGCTCCAGGAACAGGGGGGAGGGAGAGACCCAGTACTTC. As protein: CASSSRNRGEGETQYF.

CDR3 protein: CASTPRGQGNSPLHF. The CDR3 region has the DNA TGTGCCAGCACTCCTCGGGGACAGGGCAATTCACCCCTCCACTTT. The chain carries TRBV6-6 and TRBJ1-6; 9 bases line up with TRBD1. Losses at the gene ends were 7 bases for V and 7 bases for J; bases not matched to a gene: 8. Germline values: CDR1 MNHNY, CDR2 SVGAGI (reference sequence). The CDR3 covers 15 residues.

This clone was picked up one time. This sequence joins TRBV30 and TRBJ2-5; 8 bases match TRBD1. With V trimmed by 6 bases and J by 0 bases, 3 bases remained unmatched. Germline CDR1 reads GTSNPN; CDR2 reads SVGIG (reference sequence). The CDR3 is 13 amino acids. CDR3 DNA sequence: TGTGCCTGCACAGGGGGGAACCAAGAGACCCAGTACTTC. It translates to CACTGGNQETQYF. The whole variable domain, remainder taken from reference TRBV30 and TRBJ2-5, is SQTIHQWPATLVQPVGSPLSLECTVEGTSNPNLYWYRQAAGRGLQLLFYSVGIGQISSEVPQNLSASRPQDRQFILSSKKLLLSDSGFYLCACTGGNQETQYFGPGTRLLVL.

The rearrangement joins TRBV5-1 to TRBJ2-7, with 9 bases lining up with TRBD2. Germline CDR1 reads SGHRS; CDR2 reads YFSETQ. The CDR3 loop spans 15 amino acids. J lost 6 bases, V lost 3 bases, and 10 bases had no gene match. The chain's CDR3 is CASSSSPRGGFEQYF. The DNA for the CDR3 is TGCGCCAGCAGCTCCTCCCCGCGGGGGGGATTCGAGCAGTACTTC. The entire variable domain, with the rest obtained from reference TRBV5-1 and TRBJ2-7, is as follows: KAGVTQTPRYLIKTRGQQVTLSCSPISGHRSVSWYQQTPGQGLQFLFEYFSETQRNKGNFPGRFSGRQFSNSRSEMNVSTLELGDSALYLCASSSSPRGGFEQYFGPGTRLTVT.

V is TRBV5-8 and J is TRBJ2-7; 10 nucleotides match TRBD2. Germline values: CDR1 SGHTS, CDR2 YDEGEE. The V gene end was trimmed by 4 bases and the J gene end by 6 bases; junction bases not matched to a gene: 13. The CDR3 runs 16 residues. CDR3 region: CASSPGVGTSVSEQYF. CDR3 coding DNA: TGTGCCAGCAGCCCGGGGGTCGGGACTAGCGTAAGCGAGCAGTACTTC. Variable domain in full (rest from reference TRBV5-8 and TRBJ2-7): EAGVTQSPTHLIKTRGQQATLRCSPISGHTSVYWYQQALGLGLQFLLWYDEGEERNRGNFPPRFSGRQFPNYSSELNVNALELEDSALYLCASSPGVGTSVSEQYFGPGTRLTVT.

The chain joins TRBV28 to TRBJ2-5, with unresolved D. The CDR3 has 14 amino acids. Trimming left V 1 base short and J 2 bases short, with 8 bases between. Germline V CDR1 and CDR2: MDHEN, SYDVKM. The CDR3 nucleotides read TGTGCCAGCAGTTTATCTGTGGATCAAGAGACCCAGTACTTC. This encodes CASSLSVDQETQYF.

This chain's CDR3 is CASSLDNPGNTIYF. CDR3 bases: TGTGCCAGCAGCCTGGACAACCCTGGAAACACCATATATTTT. V and J are TRBV5-8 and TRBJ1-3; TRBD1 might be the D (5 bases). The germline gives CDR1 SGHTS, CDR2 YDEGEE. Trimming took off 4 bases at V and 2 bases at J, with 10 bases between the two ends. The CDR3 consists of 14 residues.

The chain is built from TRBV28 and TRBJ2-5; 8 bases align to TRBD2. Germline assignment: CDR1 MDHEN and CDR2 SYDVKM. This CDR3 region has 15 residues. Trimming took 5 bases from V and 2 from J; bases not matched to a gene: 7. The CDR3 DNA is TGTGCCAGCAGTCCCGCCGGGGGGGGACAAGAGACCCAGTACTTC. Translation: CASSPAGGGQETQYF.

This clone was seen just once. The chain joins TRBV13 to TRBJ2-1, with 8 bases aligning to TRBD2. From germline, CDR1 is PRHDT and CDR2 FYEKMQ (reference sequence). Trimming took 8 bases from V and 7 from J; bases not matched to a gene: 10. The CDR3 runs 14 residues. CDR3 coding DNA: TGTGCCAGCCGGGCGGGGGGCTTCAAAAATGAGCAGTTCTTC. Its translation is CASRAGGFKNEQFF.

The V gene is TRBV19, the J gene TRBJ2-1; the D gene could be TRBD1 or TRBD2 (6 bases each). The CDR3 runs to 14 residues. Germline V lookup: CDR1 LNHDA, CDR2 SQIVND (reference sequence). The V end was cut by 3 bases, the J end by 9 bases, with 15 bases between. The CDR3 DNA follows: TGTGCCAGTAGTATTGGGGGGAACAGGGCTGAGCAGTTCTTC. It yields the protein CASSIGGNRAEQFF.

The chain combines TRBV5-6 with TRBJ1-5, with D perhaps matching TRBD1 (5 bases). Trimming shortened V by 4 bases and J by 6 bases, and 17 bases separated the two germline ends. The CDR3 is 15 amino acids. Germline V gene sequence: CDR1 SGHDT, CDR2 YYEEEE. The CDR3 reads CASSLYESGGQPQHF. The CDR3, as DNA: TGTGCCAGCAGCCTTTACGAGAGCGGGGGTCAGCCCCAGCATTTT. The whole variable domain, filled in from reference TRBV5-6 and TRBJ1-5, reads DAGVTQSPTHLIKTRGQQVTLRCSPKSGHDTVSWYQQALGQGPQFIFQYYEEEERQRGNFPDRFSGHQFPNYSSELNVNALLLGDSALYLCASSLYESGGQPQHFGDGTRLSIL.

As for this clone: This sample includes further DNA sequences coding for the same CDR3. The V gene is TRBV28, the J gene TRBJ1-2; D is ambiguous. This CDR3 spans 13 amino acids. Germline assignment: CDR1 MDHEN and CDR2 SYDVKM. Trimming took 3 bases from V and 2 from J, leaving 7 bases between them. The CDR3 nucleotides are TGTGCCAGCAGTTTTAGCGTAAACTATGGCTACACCTTC. This encodes CASSFSVNYGYTF.

The J gene is TRBJ2-5, the V gene TRBV5-1, with 10 bases lining up with TRBD2. Judging by the DNA end, TRBJ2-7 fits better; the J call may be wrong. Germline-derived CDR1 and CDR2 are SGHRS and YFSETQ. The CDR3 runs to 15 residues. The CDR3 loop reads CARSSTSGTTYEQYF. Written as DNA, the CDR3 is TGCGCCAGATCTTCCACTAGCGGGACAACCTACGAGCAGTACTTC.

The V call is TRBV11-2, the J call TRBJ2-5, with 7 bases that match TRBD1. Germline V gene data show CDR1 as SGHAT and CDR2 as FQNNGV. V trimming: 1 base; J trimming: 3 bases; junction bases outside the gene matches: 5. The CDR3 is 15 amino acids. CDR3 amino acids: CASSLAARGKETQYF. The DNA for the CDR3 is TGTGCCAGCAGCTTAGCCGCCAGGGGGAAAGAGACCCAGTACTTC.

V usage is TRBV7-8 and J usage is TRBJ2-3, with no clear D. Germline CDR1 and CDR2: SGHVS and FQNEAQ. The CDR3 runs 15 residues. V was trimmed by 2 bases and J by 6 bases, leaving 15 bases between them. The CDR3: CASSLNVGQTDTQYF. CDR3 sequence (DNA): TGTGCCAGCAGCTTAAACGTTGGGCAAACCGATACGCAGTATTTT.